Below, one T cell receptor beta chain is given with its context. The antigen it recognizes is unknown. No base quality values were provided; no much bigger clone lies one nucleotide off. The immunoSEQ Assay, a bias-controlled multiplex PCR, was used to amplify TCRbeta CDR3 regions from genomic DNA. From the authors' description of their analysis: Within the assay, amplification of reference gene primers was used to estimate how many nucleated cells each sample contained. Sequence reads were collapsed and filtered to measure the absolute abundance of every unique TCRbeta CDR3 rearrangement. For each sample, productive Simpson clonality was calculated as the square root of Simpson's diversity index across productive rearrangements. The clones in this table, taken by TCRdb from immuneACCESS, are in-frame only. Not every clone is retained; where verified, under half of the shortfall comes from an unresolved V gene, and the cause of the rest is unknown. D and trimming come from the DNA, and the V and J calls and clone size come from that table. This sample has 70,000 to 95,000 clones in its table, and approximately 80% of those were observed once. The top ten constitute 20% to 25% of the sample.

The sample originates from a study of blood T cell repertoires in COVID-19 (dated by TCRdb to about 2020). For the wider study: Collaborator samples came from the United States, Italy and Spain and covered acute and convalescent phases of COVID-19. The dataset comprised deeply sampled blood TCRbeta repertoires from subjects exposed to, actively infected with, or recovered from COVID-19. The repertoires were released in a freely available public database meant as a resource for research on the immune response to SARS-CoV-2. The samples were drawn from the first 160 participants of the ongoing ImmuneRACE study and from 1,254 subjects provided by 6 global collaborators. Nearly every sample came with metadata listing a de-identified subject ID, COVID-19 status, age in years and sex. The prospective study material was composed of cDNA or gDNA derived from T cells, B-cell-depleted T cells, or PBMCs. Where available, HLA class I and class II types were taken from metadata supplied by the sample provider and were not determined by assay-based typing.

The collaborating institutions used their own protocols to collect whole blood in K2EDTA tubes. For TCRbeta analysis, collaborators shipped samples in one of three forms: frozen whole blood, isolated PBMCs, or DNA extracted from either of those sample types. General study outcomes and caveats: The quantity of clinical and demographic metadata differed by source and by participant and was supplied without curation.

The clonotype originates from a woman between 45 and 60 years old with acute or convalescent COVID-19. The specimen was peripheral blood.

The nucleotide sequence reads TGTGCCATCAGTGATGCGGGTGCAACTAATGAAAAACTGTTTTTT. This codes for CAISDAGATNEKLFF. Recombination joined TRBV10-3 with TRBJ1-4, with the identity of the D gene unclear. CDR1 and CDR2 were assigned from the germline V gene as ENHRY and SYGVKD. From cysteine to phenylalanine, the CDR3 is 15 amino acids long. Of the read, only the CDR3 DNA is kept; its 45 bases are in frame from base 1. V is cut by 3 bases and J by 0 bases, and the space between the germline ends is 8 bases.